A selection of T cell receptor beta chains follows, all from one sample in a study of blood T cell repertoires in COVID-19. Clones were read by immunoSEQ multiplex PCR, and TCRdb kept only the in-frame ones, dropping some. The sample lists roughly 200,000 clones, around 84% seen once, with around 4.9% in the top ten. The source material was peripheral blood. The receptors were gathered from an elderly woman with acute or convalescent COVID-19. CDR3s include the opening cysteine and the closing phenylalanine or tryptophan. A D gene is named only where the DNA matches it firmly. Rows give clone size only sometimes, using once, few, many, or a class for an expanded clone.

V: TRBV30; J: TRBJ2-1; size: few; D: .; DNA: TGTGCCTGGATTGGCGGGACCCAAGGACGTAATGAGCAGTTCTTC; CDR3: CAWIGGTQGRNEQFF
V: TRBV18; J: TRBJ2-7; size: .; D: TRBD2; DNA: TGTGCCAGCTCACCAATTCTCTTTGGGCTAGCGGGAACCTCCCCCTACGAGCAGTACTTC; CDR3: CASSPILFGLAGTSPYEQYF
V: TRBV5-1; J: TRBJ1-2; size: .; D: .; DNA: TGCGCCAGCAGCTTGGAGGCAGGGAGGAGGTGGGGCTACACCTTC; CDR3: CASSLEAGRRWGYTF
V: TRBV30; J: TRBJ2-7; size: few; D: TRBD2; DNA: TGTGCCTGCGGACTAGCAGGCGAGCAGTACTTC; CDR3: CACGLAGEQYF
V: TRBV11-1; J: TRBJ1-4; size: .; D: TRBD1; DNA: TGTGCCAGCAGCTTAAGCGGACAGGAGAATGAAAAACTGTTTTTT; CDR3: CASSLSGQENEKLFF
V: TRBV23-1; J: TRBJ2-7; size: .; D: .; DNA: TGCGCCAGCAGTCAATCTATAAGCAGTAGGGGCGAGCAGTACTTC; CDR3: CASSQSISSRGEQYF
V: TRBV7-8; J: TRBJ1-5; size: .; D: .; DNA: TGTGCCAGCAGCTTAGCGGACATTTATCAGCCCCAGCATTTT; CDR3: CASSLADIYQPQHF
V: TRBV6-2/TRBV6-3; J: TRBJ2-1; size: .; D: .; DNA: TGTGCCAGCAGTAGGGCCACAGGCTACAATGAGCAGTTCTTC; CDR3: CASSRATGYNEQFF
V: TRBV3-1/TRBV3-2; J: TRBJ2-7; size: .; D: .; DNA: TGTGCCAGCAGCCAACGACAGCCGGGCGAGCAGTACTTC; CDR3: CASSQRQPGEQYF
V: TRBV13; J: TRBJ1-1; size: .; D: TRBD1; DNA: TGTGCCACCCAGGGACAGAGCCCCCCTGAAGCTTTCTTT; CDR3: CATQGQSPPEAFF
V: TRBV6-2/TRBV6-3; J: TRBJ2-7; size: .; D: .; DNA: TGTGCCAGCAGTGTTCCCCTAACGACCCGCGACCTAGACGAGCAGTACTTC; CDR3: CASSVPLTTRDLDEQYF
V: TRBV11-2; J: TRBJ2-5; size: .; D: TRBD1; DNA: TGTGCCAGCAGCACACCAGGGGGTGGGACCCAGTACTTC; CDR3: CASSTPGGGTQYF
V: TRBV5-1; J: TRBJ2-1; size: once; D: TRBD1; DNA: TGCGCCAGCGGAGAGACAGGGGCGGACGACAATGAGCAGTTCTTC; CDR3: CASGETGADDNEQFF
V: TRBV7-3; J: TRBJ2-7; size: .; D: TRBD1; DNA: TGTGCCAGCAGCCGGGACAGGGGGTACGAGCAGTACTTC; CDR3: CASSRDRGYEQYF
V: TRBV9; J: TRBJ2-5; size: once; D: .; DNA: TGTGCCAGCAGCCCCCTACCGGGAACAGAATCGGAGACCCAGTACTTC; CDR3: CASSPLPGTESETQYF
V: TRBV10-1; J: TRBJ2-7; size: .; D: TRBD1; DNA: TGCGCCAGCAGTGGCCGGACAGGGTTCGAGCAGTACTTC; CDR3: CASSGRTGFEQYF
V: TRBV5-1; J: TRBJ2-3; size: .; D: TRBD2; DNA: TGCGCCAGCAGCCGCGGGGGGGTCACAGATACGCAGTATTTT; CDR3: CASSRGGVTDTQYF
V: TRBV7-2; J: TRBJ2-1; size: .; D: TRBD1; DNA: TGTGCCAGCAGCTCCCGGACAGGGAGGAATTACAATGAGCAGTTCTTC; CDR3: CASSSRTGRNYNEQFF
V: TRBV18; J: TRBJ2-1; size: .; D: TRBD1; DNA: TGTGCCAGCTTAAAATCACAGGGGGACAATGAGCAGTTCTTC; CDR3: CASLKSQGDNEQFF
V: TRBV4-1; J: TRBJ1-5; size: .; D: TRBD1; DNA: TGCGCCAGCAGCCAAGTCACAGGGGGGAACAATCAGCCCCAGCATTTT; CDR3: CASSQVTGGNNQPQHF
V: TRBV6-2/TRBV6-3; J: TRBJ2-6; size: .; D: .; DNA: TGTGCCAGCAGTTACCAGGGGATCTCTGGGGCCAACGTCCTGACTTTC; CDR3: CASSYQGISGANVLTF
V: TRBV12-3/TRBV12-4; J: TRBJ2-2; size: .; D: TRBD2; DNA: TGTGCCAGCAGTTTACTTATCGCGGGAGCGCTGTTTTTT; CDR3: CASSLLIAGALFF
V: TRBV6-2/TRBV6-3; J: TRBJ1-4; size: .; D: TRBD1; DNA: TGTGCCAGCAGTTACCCAACCACAGGGGAGGCAACTAATGAAAAACTGTTTTTT; CDR3: CASSYPTTGEATNEKLFF
V: TRBV3-1/TRBV3-2; J: TRBJ2-7; size: .; D: TRBD1; DNA: TGTGCCAGCAGCCCCGGACAGGGCCTCTCCTACGAGCAGTACTTC; CDR3: CASSPGQGLSYEQYF
V: TRBV5-1; J: TRBJ2-7; size: few; D: .; DNA: TGCGCCAGCAGCTTATCCCCGGGTCCTGCCTACGAGCAGTACTTC; CDR3: CASSLSPGPAYEQYF
V: TRBV6-5; J: TRBJ1-1; size: .; D: TRBD1; DNA: TGTGCCAGCAGTTACTCGGGGACAGGGGGGTGGACGGCTTTCTTT; CDR3: CASSYSGTGGWTAFF
V: TRBV29-1; J: TRBJ1-1; size: few; D: TRBD1; DNA: TGCAGCGTGGACAGGGGGGGCACTGAAGCTTTCTTT; CDR3: CSVDRGGTEAFF
V: TRBV6-2/TRBV6-3; J: TRBJ1-5; size: .; D: TRBD1; DNA: TGTGCCAGCAGCTTGGGACAGACCGTCCAGCCCCAGCATTTT; CDR3: CASSLGQTVQPQHF
V: TRBV6-6; J: TRBJ2-4; size: .; D: TRBD1; DNA: TGTGCCAGCAGACCCAGGGGGCAGGAGGCCAAAAACATTCAGTACTTC; CDR3: CASRPRGQEAKNIQYF
V: TRBV2; J: TRBJ1-5; size: few; D: .; DNA: TGTGCCAGCAGGAGGAATTTGGTGGCTCAGCCCCAGCATTTT; CDR3: CASRRNLVAQPQHF
V: TRBV9; J: TRBJ2-1; size: .; D: .; DNA: TGTGCCAGCAGCGTAGGTCTCCAAACAGGGCATTATCGCAATGAGCAGTTCTTC; CDR3: CASSVGLQTGHYRNEQFF
V: TRBV19; J: TRBJ2-3; size: .; D: TRBD1; DNA: TGTGCCAGTAGTCGACAGGGGAGTAATACGCAGTATTTT; CDR3: CASSRQGSNTQYF
V: TRBV18; J: TRBJ1-1; size: .; D: .; DNA: TGTGCCAGCTCACCGCAGGGATCGAACACTGAAGCTTTCTTT; CDR3: CASSPQGSNTEAFF
V: TRBV6-5; J: TRBJ2-5; size: .; D: .; DNA: TGTGCCAGCAGCCCCAACTTTGAAGAGACCCAGTACTTC; CDR3: CASSPNFEETQYF
V: TRBV11-2; J: TRBJ1-2; size: .; D: .; DNA: TGTGCCAGCAGCCAAGAAGAGTCCGGCTACACCTTC; CDR3: CASSQEESGYTF
V: TRBV6-5; J: TRBJ1-2; size: .; D: TRBD1; DNA: TGTGCCAGCAGTTACACCGGACAGGTCCACTATGGCTACACCTTC; CDR3: CASSYTGQVHYGYTF
V: TRBV27; J: TRBJ1-6; size: .; D: TRBD1; DNA: TGTGCCAGCAGTATGATCCAGGGGGCCGATAATTCACCCCTCCACTTT; CDR3: CASSMIQGADNSPLHF
V: TRBV30; J: TRBJ2-3; size: .; D: TRBD2; DNA: TGTGCCTGGAGTCTAGCGGGAGGGGCCCCAGATACGCAGTATTTT; CDR3: CAWSLAGGAPDTQYF
V: TRBV18; J: TRBJ1-2; size: .; D: .; DNA: TGTGCCAGCTCACAGGCAGGGCTTGGTGATGGCTACACCTTC; CDR3: CASSQAGLGDGYTF
V: TRBV5-1; J: TRBJ1-1; size: .; D: .; DNA: TGCGCCAGCAGCGAGAACAGGGAGATGACTGAAGCTTTCTTT; CDR3: CASSENREMTEAFF
V: TRBV19; J: TRBJ2-3; size: .; D: .; DNA: TGTGCCAGTAGTCCCCCTGAAAGGTGGAGGGGAAATACGCAGTATTTT; CDR3: CASSPPERWRGNTQYF
V: TRBV4-2; J: TRBJ2-7; size: .; D: .; DNA: TGTGCCAGCAGCCAGATTGGAACTAGCTCCTACGAGCAGTACTTC; CDR3: CASSQIGTSSYEQYF
V: TRBV27; J: TRBJ1-5; size: .; D: .; DNA: TGTGCCAGCAGCCATGGCGCGGCCGATCAGCCCCAGCATTTT; CDR3: CASSHGAADQPQHF
V: TRBV6-2/TRBV6-3; J: TRBJ1-2; size: .; D: .; DNA: TGTGCCAGCAGTTACCCTCCGGGTTATGACTACACCTTC; CDR3: CASSYPPGYDYTF
V: TRBV5-1; J: TRBJ1-4; size: .; D: TRBD1; DNA: TGCGCCAGCAGCCCCGGACAGGGGGGGGAAAAACTGTTTTTT; CDR3: CASSPGQGGEKLFF
V: TRBV5-1; J: TRBJ1-2; size: .; D: TRBD1; DNA: TGCGCCAGCAGCTGGGGACAGGGTTGGTATGGCTACACCTTC; CDR3: CASSWGQGWYGYTF
V: TRBV6-5; J: TRBJ2-1; size: .; D: .; DNA: TGTGCCAGCAGCCAGGGTCTTGGCAATGAGCAGTTCTTC; CDR3: CASSQGLGNEQFF
V: TRBV18; J: TRBJ2-1; size: .; D: .; DNA: TGTGCCAGCTCGCCGAGGGGGGGCCCTAGGGATGAGCAGTTCTTC; CDR3: CASSPRGGPRDEQFF
V: TRBV7-2; J: TRBJ2-3; size: once; D: TRBD2; DNA: TGTGCCAGCAGCTTAGTATGGACTAGCGGACCCACAGATACGCAGTATTTT; CDR3: CASSLVWTSGPTDTQYF
V: TRBV29-1; J: TRBJ1-1; size: .; D: TRBD1; DNA: TGCAGCGGTTGGGACAGGGAGAACACTGAAGCTTTCTTT; CDR3: CSGWDRENTEAFF
V: TRBV19; J: TRBJ1-5; size: few; D: TRBD1; DNA: TGTGCCAGTAGTAGGGGGACAGGCCCCCATCAGCCCCAGCATTTT; CDR3: CASSRGTGPHQPQHF
V: TRBV27; J: TRBJ2-2; size: .; D: TRBD1; DNA: TGTGCCAGCAGGGGTCAGGGGGCGGGCACCGGGGAGCTGTTTTTT; CDR3: CASRGQGAGTGELFF
V: TRBV7-2; J: TRBJ1-2; size: .; D: TRBD1; DNA: TGTGCCAGCAGCTTGTCCAGGGGGGACTATGGCTACACCTTC; CDR3: CASSLSRGDYGYTF
V: TRBV9; J: TRBJ2-1; size: .; D: .; DNA: TGTGCCAGCAGCGTAGGCCTACTAAGCTCCTACAATGAGCAGTTCTTC; CDR3: CASSVGLLSSYNEQFF
V: TRBV2; J: TRBJ2-7; size: once; D: .; DNA: TGTGCCAGCAGTGAAGTTCGGGTCTCCTACGAGCAGTACTTC; CDR3: CASSEVRVSYEQYF